Reported below is one T cell receptor (beta chain). Its target is unknown. One end of the junction does not line up with germline, which may come from a read error. This specimen comes from a study of cytomegalovirus exposure and HLA in healthy donors. Study-wide points: Earlier results showed most TCR beta V segments being productive about 87% or about 30% of the time.

Amplification used 60 Vbeta primers and 13 Jbeta primers. The assay was immunoSEQ multiplex PCR, and TCRdb's table has in-frame clones only and misses some. The sample records about 180,000 clones, roughly 81% being singletons. Though nominally healthy at sampling, donors likely had unrecorded immune exposures. CDR1 and CDR2 from the germline V gene are SNHLY and FYNNEI. The CDR3 runs to 14 residues. This receptor was taken from a girl aged 5 to 17 in good health and CMV-seropositive. The genes are TRBV2 and TRBJ2-3; the D gene is possibly TRBD2 (5 bases). Sequencing was carried out using PBMCs. The chain's CDR3 is CVSSYASLADTQYF. The CDR3 DNA sequence: TGTGTCAGCAGTTATGCCTCACTAGCAGATACGCAGTATTTT.